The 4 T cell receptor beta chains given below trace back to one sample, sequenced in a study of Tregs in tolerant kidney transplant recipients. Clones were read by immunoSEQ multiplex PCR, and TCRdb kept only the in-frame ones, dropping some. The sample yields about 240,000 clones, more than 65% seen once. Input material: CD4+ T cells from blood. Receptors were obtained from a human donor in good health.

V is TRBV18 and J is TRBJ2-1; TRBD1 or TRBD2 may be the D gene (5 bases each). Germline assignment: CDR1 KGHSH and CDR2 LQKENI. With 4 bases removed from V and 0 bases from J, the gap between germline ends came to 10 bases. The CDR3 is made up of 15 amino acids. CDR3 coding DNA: TGTGCCAGCTCACGAGGGACCGACTCCTACAATGAGCAGTTCTTC. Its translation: CASSRGTDSYNEQFF.

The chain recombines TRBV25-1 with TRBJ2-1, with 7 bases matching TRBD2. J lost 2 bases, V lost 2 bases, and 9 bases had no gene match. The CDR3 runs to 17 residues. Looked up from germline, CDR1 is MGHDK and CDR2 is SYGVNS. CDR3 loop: CASSEPPAGVPYNEQFF. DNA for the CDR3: TGTGCCAGCAGTGAACCCCCTGCGGGAGTCCCCTACAATGAGCAGTTCTTC.

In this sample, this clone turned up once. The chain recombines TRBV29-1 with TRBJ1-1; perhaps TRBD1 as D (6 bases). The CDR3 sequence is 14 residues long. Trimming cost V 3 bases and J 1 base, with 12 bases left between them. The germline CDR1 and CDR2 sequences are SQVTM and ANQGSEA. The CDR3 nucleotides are TGCAGCGTTGAGAGATTAGGGGGGAACACTGAAGCTTTCTTT. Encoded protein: CSVERLGGNTEAFF.

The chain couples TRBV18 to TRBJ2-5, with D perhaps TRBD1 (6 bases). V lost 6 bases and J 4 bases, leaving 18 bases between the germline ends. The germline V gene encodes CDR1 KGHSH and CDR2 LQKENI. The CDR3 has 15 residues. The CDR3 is CASSPRGSIRETQYF. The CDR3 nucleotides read TGTGCCAGCTCTCCCAGGGGCTCAATTCGAGAGACCCAGTACTTC.